What follows are 7 T cell receptor beta chains derived from one specimen sequenced in a study of cytomegalovirus exposure and HLA in healthy donors. The PCR used 60 Vbeta and 13 Jbeta primers. Here immunoSEQ multiplex PCR was the method, and the copy in TCRdb shows in-frame clones only, minus some. The sample lists 150,000 to 200,000 clones; 80% to 90% were seen once. The sequencing sample was made of PBMCs. Source of these receptors: a man aged 45-65 years in good health and CMV-seropositive.

Comments on this clone: Relative to the germline gene, one junction end is altered; a read error may explain this. This chain uses TRBV15 with TRBJ1-1; TRBD1 aligns across 7 bases. CDR3 size: 14 residues. From germline, CDR1 is LNHNV and CDR2 YYDKDF (reference sequence). CDR3 loop: CATSGTGANPEAFF. For the CDR3, the DNA is TGTGCCACCAGCGGAACAGGGGCGAACCCTGAAGCTTTCTTT. Filled out from reference TRBV15 and TRBJ1-1, the complete variable domain reads DAMVIQNPRYQVTQFGKPVTLSCSQTLNHNVMYWYQQKSSQAPKLLFHYYDKDFNNEADTPDNFQSRRPNTSFCFLDIRSPGLGDTAMYLCATSGTGANPEAFFGQGTRLTVV.

This CDR3 is CSCGGRTDTQYF. For the CDR3, the DNA is TGCAGTTGCGGGGGCCGCACAGATACGCAGTATTTT. This chain links TRBV29-1 with TRBJ2-3; D perhaps matches TRBD2 (7 bases). Germline CDR1 is SQVTM and CDR2 is ANQGSEA. CDR3 size: 12 residues.

The V call is TRBV5-4, the J call TRBJ2-3, with a possible D match to TRBD1 (7 bases). The CDR3 is 17 amino acids. V gave up 4 bases and J gave up 0 bases, with 18 bases separating them. Germline assignment: CDR1 SGHNT and CDR2 YYREEE (reference sequence). CDR3 coding DNA: TGTGCCAGCAGCGGGGGGCCGACAGGGACCAGCACAGATACGCAGTATTTT. It translates to CASSGGPTGTSTDTQYF.

The chain links TRBV5-6 to TRBJ1-2; D remains ambiguous. Germline CDR1 is SGHDT and CDR2 is YYEEEE. The CDR3 length is 11 residues. Trimming pared 3 bases from V and 6 bases from J, leaving 6 bases between. The CDR3 reads CASSSMNGYTF. In nucleotides, the CDR3 is TGTGCCAGCAGCTCTATGAATGGCTACACCTTC. Full variable domain (missing parts from reference TRBV5-6 and TRBJ1-2): DAGVTQSPTHLIKTRGQQVTLRCSPKSGHDTVSWYQQALGQGPQFIFQYYEEEERQRGNFPDRFSGHQFPNYSSELNVNALLLGDSALYLCASSSMNGYTFGSGTRLTVV.

The rearrangement links TRBV19 to TRBJ2-7, with 9 nucleotides matching TRBD1. Germline values: CDR1 LNHDA, CDR2 SQIVND (reference sequence). CDR3 length equals 14 residues. V lost 5 bases, J lost 0 bases, and 2 bases stayed unmatched. The CDR3 loop is CASSGDRDSYEQYF. CDR3 nucleotide sequence: TGTGCCAGTAGTGGGGACAGGGACTCCTACGAGCAGTACTTC.

Comments on this clone: Germline and junction disagree at one end, which may indicate a read error. The chain recombines TRBV5-1 with TRBJ2-3; D uncertain. The CDR3 is 13 residues long. Germline-derived CDR1 and CDR2 are SGHRS and YFSETQ. CDR3 loop: CASSLVELSPLSF. As DNA, the CDR3 is TGCGCCAGCAGCTTGGTGGAGCTATCCCCTCTTAGTTTT.

The sample holds a few counts of this clone. The V call is TRBV25-1, the J call TRBJ2-3; 8 bases match TRBD2. CDR3 length: 18 amino acids. Trimming cost V 3 bases and J 0 bases; bases outside gene matches: 11. Germline V gene data show CDR1 as MGHDK and CDR2 as SYGVNS. The CDR3 reads CASSDGGGGTFSTDTQYF. The CDR3 DNA is TGTGCCAGCAGTGACGGTGGCGGGGGGACTTTTAGCACAGATACGCAGTATTTT.